The text below deals with one TCR beta chain. This sample was included in a study of cytomegalovirus exposure and HLA in healthy donors. Looked up from germline, CDR1 is SGDLS and CDR2 is YYNGEE. V trimming: 2 bases; J trimming: 1 base; junction bases outside the gene matches: 3. The CDR3 runs to 14 residues. Vbeta (60) and Jbeta (13) primers were used in the PCR. This table comes from immunoSEQ multiplex PCR, and its TCRdb copy is limited to in-frame clones, with some not included. The sample includes some 40,000 clones, roughly 80% of them seen just once. This receptor was identified in a man aged 50 or older in good health and CMV-seronegative. What was sequenced was PBMCs. The rearrangement links TRBV9 to TRBJ2-7, with 7 bases lining up with TRBD1. CDR3 nucleotides: TGTGCCAGCAGCGTTGGGACAGCTTCCTACGAGCAGTACTTC. Translation: CASSVGTASYEQYF.